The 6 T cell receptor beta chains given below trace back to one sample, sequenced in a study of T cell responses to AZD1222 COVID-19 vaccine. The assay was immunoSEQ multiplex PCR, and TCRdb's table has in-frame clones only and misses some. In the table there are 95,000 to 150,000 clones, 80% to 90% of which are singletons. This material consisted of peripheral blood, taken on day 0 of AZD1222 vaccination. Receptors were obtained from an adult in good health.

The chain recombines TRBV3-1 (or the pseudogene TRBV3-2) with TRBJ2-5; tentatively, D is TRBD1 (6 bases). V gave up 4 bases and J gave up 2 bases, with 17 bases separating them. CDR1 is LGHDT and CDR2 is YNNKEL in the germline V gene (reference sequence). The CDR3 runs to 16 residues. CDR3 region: CASSLRTESGQETQYF. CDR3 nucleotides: TGTGCCAGCAGCCTTCGGACAGAATCGGGGCAAGAGACCCAGTACTTC.

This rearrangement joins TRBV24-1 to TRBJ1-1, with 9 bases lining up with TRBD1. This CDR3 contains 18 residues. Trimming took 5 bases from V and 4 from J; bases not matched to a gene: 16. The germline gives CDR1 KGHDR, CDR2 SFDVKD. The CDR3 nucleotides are TGTGCCACCAGTGCCCAGGGACAGGGAGCCCCCGGTAGCACTGAAGCTTTCTTT. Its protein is CATSAQGQGAPGSTEAFF.

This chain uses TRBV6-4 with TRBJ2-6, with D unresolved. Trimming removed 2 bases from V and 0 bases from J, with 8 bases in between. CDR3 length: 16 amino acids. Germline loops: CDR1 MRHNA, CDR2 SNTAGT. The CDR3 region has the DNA TGTGCCAGCAGTGACCCCCTGGGCTCTGGGGCCAACGTCCTGACTTTC. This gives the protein CASSDPLGSGANVLTF.

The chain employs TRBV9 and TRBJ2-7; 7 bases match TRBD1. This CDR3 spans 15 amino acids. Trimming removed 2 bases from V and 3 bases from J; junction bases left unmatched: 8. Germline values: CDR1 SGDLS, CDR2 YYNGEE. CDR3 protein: CASSVSTGINYEQYF. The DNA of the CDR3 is TGTGCCAGCAGCGTGTCGACAGGGATAAACTACGAGCAGTACTTC.

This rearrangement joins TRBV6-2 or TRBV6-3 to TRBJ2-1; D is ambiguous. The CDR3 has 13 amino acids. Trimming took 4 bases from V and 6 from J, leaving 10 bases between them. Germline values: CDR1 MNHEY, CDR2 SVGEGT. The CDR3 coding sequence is TGTGCCAGCAGTTTTTGGTCTGGCAATGAGCAGTTCTTC. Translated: CASSFWSGNEQFF.

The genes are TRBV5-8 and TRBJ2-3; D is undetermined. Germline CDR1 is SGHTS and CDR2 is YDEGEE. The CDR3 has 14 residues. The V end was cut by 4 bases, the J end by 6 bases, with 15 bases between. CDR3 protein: CASSRVGRQDTQYF. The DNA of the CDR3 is TGTGCCAGCAGCCGCGTGGGCAGGCAGGATACGCAGTATTTT.